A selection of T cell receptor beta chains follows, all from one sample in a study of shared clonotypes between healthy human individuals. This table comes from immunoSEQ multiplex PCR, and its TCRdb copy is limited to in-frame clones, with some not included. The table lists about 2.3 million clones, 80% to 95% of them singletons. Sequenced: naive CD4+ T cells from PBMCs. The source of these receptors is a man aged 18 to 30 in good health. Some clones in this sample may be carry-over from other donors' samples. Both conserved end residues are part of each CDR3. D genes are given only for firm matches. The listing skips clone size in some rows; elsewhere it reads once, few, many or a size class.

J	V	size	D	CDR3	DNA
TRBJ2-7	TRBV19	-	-	CASSLRLGSYEQYF	TGTGCCAGTAGTCTAAGACTGGGCTCCTACGAGCAGTACTTC
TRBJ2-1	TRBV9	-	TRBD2	CASSVAGSGLAGRDEQFF	TGTGCCAGCAGCGTAGCCGGCTCGGGACTAGCGGGGAGGGATGAGCAGTTCTTC
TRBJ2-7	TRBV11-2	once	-	CASSLSPGYEQYF	TGTGCCAGCAGCTTAAGTCCCGGTTACGAGCAGTACTTC
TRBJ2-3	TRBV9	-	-	CASSPPLFGSPPDTQYF	TGTGCCAGCAGCCCACCACTCTTCGGGAGTCCGCCAGATACGCAGTATTTT
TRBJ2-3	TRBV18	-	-	CASSANRLTDTQYF	TGTGCCAGCTCAGCAAACAGGTTAACAGATACGCAGTATTTT
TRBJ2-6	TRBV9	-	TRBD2	CASSEGTSGSSGANVLTF	TGTGCCAGCAGCGAGGGGACTAGCGGGAGTTCAGGGGCCAACGTCCTGACTTTC
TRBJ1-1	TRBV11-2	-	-	CASSSSSVWVRNTEAFF	TGTGCCAGCAGCTCCTCGAGCGTGTGGGTTAGGAACACTGAAGCTTTCTTT
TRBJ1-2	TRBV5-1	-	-	CASSLGDQSGGYTF	TGCGCCAGCAGCTTGGGAGACCAATCGGGGGGCTACACCTTC
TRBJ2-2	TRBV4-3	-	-	CASSLYLGTWDGSAGELFF	TGCGCCAGCAGCCTTTACTTAGGGACCTGGGACGGAAGCGCCGGGGAGCTGTTTTTT
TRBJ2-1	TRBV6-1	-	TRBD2	CASSELAGINEQFF	TGTGCCAGCAGTGAATTAGCGGGCATCAATGAGCAGTTCTTC
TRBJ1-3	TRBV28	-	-	CASSTGTSLGNTIYF	TGTGCCAGCAGTACCGGGACTTCACTTGGAAACACCATATATTTT
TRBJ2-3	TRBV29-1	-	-	CSVEARNRDTQYF	TGCAGCGTTGAGGCCAGGAACAGAGACACGCAGTATTTT
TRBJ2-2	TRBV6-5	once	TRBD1	CAAGTGGFGELFF	TGTGCCGCTGGGACAGGGGGGTTCGGGGAGCTGTTTTTT
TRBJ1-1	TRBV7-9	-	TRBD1	CASSPNIFYRGNTEAFF	TGTGCCAGCAGCCCAAACATTTTCTACAGGGGGAACACTGAAGCTTTCTTT
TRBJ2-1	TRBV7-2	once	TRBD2	CASSSGTSGSDEQFF	TGTGCCAGCAGCTCCGGGACTAGCGGGAGTGACGAGCAGTTCTTC
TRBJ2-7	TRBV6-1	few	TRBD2	CASSEAGGAYEQYF	TGTGCCAGCAGTGAAGCGGGGGGGGCCTACGAGCAGTACTTC
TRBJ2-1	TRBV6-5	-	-	CASSPRDPVNEQFF	TGTGCCAGCAGTCCCCGTGACCCGGTCAATGAGCAGTTCTTC
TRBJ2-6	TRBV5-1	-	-	CASSLSYSGANVLTF	TGCGCCAGCAGCTTATCTTACTCTGGGGCCAACGTCCTGACTTTC
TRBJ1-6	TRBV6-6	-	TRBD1	CASSTRTGGTNSPLHF	TGTGCCAGCAGTACCAGGACAGGGGGAACAAATTCACCCCTCCACTTT
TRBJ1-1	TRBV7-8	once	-	CASSWGRLGGIF	TGTGCCAGCAGCTGGGGGCGCCTTGGGGGAATCTTT
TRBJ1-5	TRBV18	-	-	CASSGGVPGVNQPQHF	TGTGCCAGCTCAGGAGGCGTCCCCGGCGTCAATCAGCCCCAGCATTTT
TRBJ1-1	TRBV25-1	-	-	CASTSFTEAFF	TGTGCCAGCACCTCATTTACTGAAGCTTTCTTT